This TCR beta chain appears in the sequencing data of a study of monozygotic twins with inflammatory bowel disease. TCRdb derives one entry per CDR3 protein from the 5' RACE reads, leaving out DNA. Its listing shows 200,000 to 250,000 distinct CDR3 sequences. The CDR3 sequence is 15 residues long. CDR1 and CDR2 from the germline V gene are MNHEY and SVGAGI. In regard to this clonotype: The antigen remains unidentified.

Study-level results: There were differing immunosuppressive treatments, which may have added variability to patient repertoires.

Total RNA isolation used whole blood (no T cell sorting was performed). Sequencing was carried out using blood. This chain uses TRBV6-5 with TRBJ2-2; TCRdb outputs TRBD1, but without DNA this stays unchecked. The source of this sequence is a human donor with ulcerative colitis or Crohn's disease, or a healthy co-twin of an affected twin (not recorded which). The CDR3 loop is CASSYSQGGHGELFF.